The T cell receptor (beta chain) described here comes from a study of blood T cell repertoires in COVID-19. Background on the study: The United States, Italy and Spain supplied acute and convalescent COVID-19 samples. In each case, the material was cDNA or gDNA derived from T cells, B-cell-depleted T cells, or PBMCs.

The V gene lost 3 bases and the J gene lost 7 bases, with 18 bases spanning the gap. The CDR3 covers 15 residues. Per germline, CDR1 LGHNA and CDR2 YNFKEQ. In the authors' workflow: Estimation of nucleated cell counts was performed using reference gene primer amplification. Measured with immunoSEQ multiplex PCR; TCRdb has only the in-frame clones, and not every one. V and J calls and clone size come straight from that table; D and trimming were deduced from the DNA. This sample carries around 300,000 clones, 75% to 90% of them seen once, and the ten largest clones take about 1.7%. V and J are TRBV4-2 and TRBJ1-1; maybe TRBD1 (6 bases). The sample consisted of PBMCs or T cells enriched from blood (not recorded which). This TCR was recovered from a woman between 40 and 50 years old who had recovered from COVID-19. The CDR3 DNA reads TGTGCCAGCAGCCACGGACAGACCCAACCTTTTGAAGCTTTCTTT. Residues: CASSHGQTQPFEAFF.